A single sample gave rise to the 27 T cell receptor beta chains below, sequenced in a study of Ad26.COV2.S vaccination and SARS-CoV-2 variants. Sequencing was performed with immunoSEQ multiplex PCR; in TCRdb, only in-frame clones are kept and a portion is missing. Here the sample spans nearly 400,000 clones, 89% being singletons. The treatment: about 20 received Ad26.COV2.S at low or high dose, single or two shots; about 5 received placebo; per-sample allocation not given. Sampling was done on day 63 after the first vaccine or placebo injection. The sequencing used peripheral blood, collected in a trial of Ad26.COV2.S vaccine versus placebo. The receptor set was obtained from a person aged 18-65 years who received the Ad26.COV2.S COVID-19 vaccine or a placebo.

The chain joins TRBV7-2 to TRBJ2-1, with 12 nucleotides matching TRBD2. The germline CDR1 and CDR2 sequences are SGHTA and FQGNSA. The CDR3 totals 16 residues. V lost 5 bases, J lost 6 bases, and 8 bases stayed unmatched. CDR3 loop: CASSLTRTSGINEQFF. CDR3 in DNA: TGTGCCAGCAGCCTTACACGGACTAGCGGGATCAATGAGCAGTTCTTC.

The genes are TRBV18 and TRBJ2-7; D is tentatively TRBD1 or TRBD2 (5 bases each). The germline gives CDR1 KGHSH, CDR2 LQKENI. Trimming shortened V by 3 bases and J by 1 base, and 13 bases separated the two germline ends. There are 15 residues in the CDR3. Here the CDR3 reads CASSPGTAGSYEQYF. The DNA of the CDR3 is TGTGCCAGCTCACCCGGGACCGCCGGTTCCTACGAGCAGTACTTC.

The chain employs TRBV18 and TRBJ1-1; D gene uncertain. Trimming left V 6 bases short and J 2 bases short, with 10 bases between. CDR3 length: 13 residues. Germline-derived CDR1 and CDR2 are KGHSH and LQKENI. The CDR3 DNA sequence: TGTGCCAGCTCTGGGCAAACTAACACTGAAGCTTTCTTT. This codes for CASSGQTNTEAFF.

This sequence joins TRBV12-5 and TRBJ1-2; 8 nucleotides match TRBD1. V gave up 6 bases and J gave up 3 bases; unmatched junction bases: 3. The germline CDR1 and CDR2 sequences are LGHNT and FRNRAP. This CDR3 is built from 13 residues. CDR3 bases: TGTGCTAGTGGCATGGACAGGGACTATGGCTACACCTTC. It codes for CASGMDRDYGYTF.

This rearrangement joins TRBV4-2 to TRBJ2-1; D unresolved. The CDR3 extends over 13 amino acids. The V end was cut by 0 bases, the J end by 7 bases, with 7 bases between. The germline V gene has CDR1 LGHNA and CDR2 YNFKEQ. CDR3 sequence: CASSQDRQNEQFF. CDR3 bases: TGTGCCAGCAGCCAAGATAGGCAGAATGAGCAGTTCTTC.

The chain recombines TRBV30 with TRBJ1-5; D call uncertain. The germline V gene encodes CDR1 GTSNPN and CDR2 SVGIG (reference sequence). The CDR3 contains 13 residues. V gave up 0 bases and J gave up 4 bases, with 7 bases separating them. CDR3 sequence (DNA): TGTGCCTGGAGTGTTGAAAGGAATCAGCCCCAGCATTTT. Translating gives CAWSVERNQPQHF.

CDR3 residues: CASRGLYEQYF. CDR3 in DNA: TGTGCCAGCAGGGGGCTCTACGAGCAGTACTTC. The chain links TRBV7-2 to TRBJ2-7; a weak D match, TRBD1 (5 bases). The V gene lost 6 bases and the J gene lost 3 bases, with 6 bases spanning the gap. Germline-derived CDR1 and CDR2 are SGHTA and FQGNSA. This CDR3 has 11 residues.

This chain joins TRBV12-5 and TRBJ1-6; D is ambiguous. Germline V lookup: CDR1 LGHNT, CDR2 FRNRAP. V lost 5 bases, J lost 8 bases, and 7 bases lay in between. There are 12 residues in the CDR3. The DNA for the CDR3 is TGTGCTAGTGGTCCTCCAGATTCACCCCTCCACTTT. Amino acids: CASGPPDSPLHF.

The DNA of the CDR3 is TGTGCCAGCAGCGAAGGTCCCGGGACGCCTACCTACGAGCAGTACTTC. It specifies CASSEGPGTPTYEQYF. The chain joins TRBV5-5 to TRBJ2-7; either TRBD1 or TRBD2 may fit D (5 bases each). Germline V gene sequence: CDR1 SGHKS, CDR2 YYEKEE (reference sequence). V dropped 4 bases and J dropped 2 bases, with 19 bases sitting between them. This CDR3 spans 16 amino acids.

This chain joins TRBV2 and TRBJ2-1, with TRBD1 identical over 9 bases. Per the germline V gene, CDR1 is SNHLY and CDR2 is FYNNEI. CDR3 size: 15 residues. With 5 bases clipped from V and 8 bases from J, the junction kept 10 bases outside the gene matches. CDR3 region: CASSPGTGTWDEQFF. The CDR3 DNA reads as TGTGCCAGCAGTCCCGGGACAGGGACCTGGGATGAGCAGTTCTTC.

The chain links TRBV6-2 or TRBV6-3 to TRBJ1-5, with unresolved D. The CDR3 is 16 residues long. Germline V gives CDR1 MNHEY, CDR2 SVGEGT. The V end was cut by 4 bases, the J end by 1 base, with 14 bases between. The CDR3 is CASSSTAKGSNQPQHF. The CDR3 DNA sequence: TGTGCCAGCAGTTCTACCGCCAAGGGAAGCAATCAGCCCCAGCATTTT.

This sequence joins TRBV21-1 and TRBJ1-5. TRBV21-1 represents a pseudogene. The CDR3 runs to 16 residues. CDR3 bases: TGTGCCAGCCGCCGCTTCCGGGCCTTGGGAAATCAGCCCCAGCATTTT. Translating gives CASRRFRALGNQPQHF.

The chain has TRBV2 and TRBJ2-1; D assignment may be TRBD1 or TRBD2 (5 bases each). This CDR3 region has 13 residues. With 10 bases removed from V and 7 bases from J, the gap between germline ends came to 17 bases. Germline CDR1 is SNHLY and CDR2 is FYNNEI. CDR3 sequence: CATAGIWGNEQFF. CDR3 bases: TGTGCCACTGCGGGCATTTGGGGGAATGAGCAGTTCTTC.

This clone was detected only a few times. This sample also contains other DNA sequences that code for the same CDR3. This chain connects TRBV5-1 to TRBJ2-5; D not resolved. The CDR3 totals 13 residues. The germline V gene has CDR1 SGHRS and CDR2 YFSETQ. V shed 0 bases and J shed 4 bases, with 7 bases lying between them. Here the CDR3 reads CASSLGQRETQYF. The CDR3 bases are TGCGCCAGCAGCTTGGGACAAAGAGAGACCCAGTACTTC.

This chain joins TRBV29-1 and TRBJ2-3; D assignment may be TRBD1 or TRBD2 (5 bases each). With 7 bases removed from V and 1 base from J, the gap between germline ends came to 18 bases. The germline gives CDR1 SQVTM, CDR2 ANQGSEA. This CDR3 comprises 15 residues. The CDR3 sequence is CSALLKGPRTDTQYF. DNA of the CDR3: TGCAGCGCGCTACTTAAGGGACCACGCACAGATACGCAGTATTTT.

The CDR3 sequence: CATQEQPTDTQYF. The CDR3 coding sequence is TGTGCCACCCAGGAGCAGCCCACAGATACGCAGTATTTT. The V and J genes are TRBV10-3 and TRBJ2-3, with D uncertain. CDR3 length: 13 residues. In germline, CDR1 is ENHRY, CDR2 SYGVKD. V was trimmed by 10 bases and J by 2 bases, leaving 13 bases between them.

The rearrangement uses TRBV3-1 (or the pseudogene TRBV3-2) and TRBJ2-1, with D hard to call. Germline values: CDR1 LGHDT, CDR2 YNNKEL (reference sequence). V was pared by 2 bases and J by 9 bases, with 8 bases between. There are 12 residues in the CDR3. The DNA of the CDR3 is TGTGCCAGCAGCCAAAGCTATTTTGAGCAGTTCTTC. Its protein product is CASSQSYFEQFF.

The gene calls are TRBV5-1 and TRBJ2-1, with D tentatively TRBD2 (5 bases). Trimming stripped 8 bases from V and 8 bases from J, with 20 bases between. This CDR3 has 14 residues. The germline V gene has CDR1 SGHRS and CDR2 YFSETQ. CDR3 protein: CASGVTSYGYEQFF. DNA of the CDR3: TGCGCCAGTGGCGTAACTAGTTATGGGTATGAGCAGTTCTTC.

The rearrangement joins TRBV3-1 (or the pseudogene TRBV3-2) to TRBJ2-2, with D unresolved. Germline assignment: CDR1 LGHDT and CDR2 YNNKEL (reference sequence). Trimming removed 3 bases from V and 0 bases from J, with 5 bases in between. This CDR3 has 14 amino acids. CDR3 residues: CASSQTPNTGELFF. Written as DNA, the CDR3 is TGTGCCAGCAGCCAGACACCGAACACCGGGGAGCTGTTTTTT.

The rearrangement joins TRBV27 to TRBJ2-1; TRBD2 matches 9 bases. This CDR3 comprises 16 residues. The junction had 14 bases not matched to a gene; V was cut back by 7 bases and J by 7 bases. The germline CDR1 and CDR2 sequences are MNHEY and SMNVEV (reference sequence). The CDR3 sequence: CASIEVAGAEGNEQFF. The CDR3 DNA sequence: TGTGCCAGCATTGAGGTAGCGGGAGCAGAGGGAAATGAGCAGTTCTTC.

This rearrangement joins TRBV15 to TRBJ2-7; 7 positions match TRBD2. There are 17 residues in the CDR3. V trimming: 1 base; J trimming: 3 bases; junction bases outside the gene matches: 12. Germline-derived CDR1 and CDR2 are LNHNV and YYDKDF (reference sequence). The CDR3 here is CATSRAVGSGGGYEQYF. The CDR3 DNA sequence: TGTGCCACCAGCAGAGCGGTAGGATCGGGAGGAGGCTACGAGCAGTACTTC.

The chain uses TRBV10-2 and TRBJ2-7; the D is unclear. Germline lookup yields CDR1 WSHSY and CDR2 SAAADI. This CDR3 is built from 14 residues. Trimming cost V 3 bases and J 6 bases, with 15 bases left between them. CDR3 protein: CASSDIEVRREQYF. The CDR3 nucleotides read TGCGCCAGCAGTGATATCGAGGTGCGGCGCGAGCAGTACTTC.

The genes are TRBV6-5 and TRBJ2-7; tentative D call: TRBD2 (5 bases). V was shortened by 6 bases and J by 2 bases, with 14 bases between the two germline ends. This CDR3 region has 14 residues. From germline, CDR1 is MNHEY and CDR2 SVGAGI. The CDR3 sequence: CASRFRDSTYEQYF. The DNA of the CDR3 is TGTGCCAGCAGGTTCCGGGATTCGACCTACGAGCAGTACTTC.

This clone is a singleton in its sample. The chain employs TRBV7-2 and TRBJ1-4; weak D call: TRBD1 (6 bases). V dropped 5 bases and J dropped 7 bases, with 17 bases sitting between them. CDR3 length: 15 amino acids. CDR1 is SGHTA and CDR2 is FQGNSA in the germline V gene. The CDR3 sequence: CASSRQTGPSEKLFF. CDR3 DNA: TGTGCCAGCAGCCGCCAGACAGGACCTTCTGAAAAACTGTTTTTT.

The chain combines TRBV7-2 with TRBJ1-3; unclear D gene. Per the germline V gene, CDR1 is SGHTA and CDR2 is FQGNSA. This CDR3 comprises 15 residues. V shed 2 bases and J shed 3 bases, with 11 bases lying between them. The CDR3 sequence is CASSLTGHGGNTIYF. The CDR3 coding sequence is TGTGCCAGCAGCTTAACCGGGCACGGTGGAAACACCATATATTTT.

This clone was observed at least ten times. The chain employs TRBV28 and TRBJ2-7; no clear D gene. Germline V CDR1 and CDR2: MDHEN, SYDVKM. The CDR3 has 11 residues. V dropped 8 bases and J dropped 2 bases, with 7 bases sitting between them. CDR3 coding DNA: TGTGCCAGCGTTGACACCTACGAGCAGTACTTC. It specifies CASVDTYEQYF. The full variable domain, with the rest looked up from reference TRBV28 and TRBJ2-7, is DVKVTQSSRYLVKRTGEKVFLECVQDMDHENMFWYRQDPGLGLRLIYFSYDVKMKEKGDIPEGYSVSREKKERFSLILESASTNQTSMYLCASVDTYEQYFGPGTRLTVT.

The chain recombines TRBV5-4 with TRBJ2-3; D remains ambiguous. CDR3 length: 15 residues. V shed 4 bases and J shed 4 bases, with 16 bases lying between them. The germline V gene has CDR1 SGHNT and CDR2 YYREEE (reference sequence). Here the CDR3 DNA reads TGTGCCAGCAGCACCCCAATGCGAAAGGCAGATACGCAGTATTTT. Its protein product is CASSTPMRKADTQYF.